A selection of T cell receptor beta chains follows, all from one sample in a study of control samples from healthy donors and cancer patients. Libraries were prepared by immunoSEQ multiplex PCR; TCRdb keeps only in-frame clonotypes and omits some of them. The repertoire includes roughly 450,000 clones, roughly 90% of them detected once, and 5.5% to 7.5% sits in the top ten. Sequenced: PBMCs. The source is a man aged 35 to 55 with head and neck cancer. Both conserved end residues are trimmed from each CDR3. Some rows have no size entry. The others give once, few or many, or a class for an expanded clone.

j_call	v_call	clone_size	cdr3_aa
TRBJ2-6	TRBV3-1/TRBV3-2	.	ASSQDQSGANVLT
TRBJ2-3	TRBV4-2	.	ASSQDRASGADTQY
TRBJ2-1	TRBV15	.	ATSTSPSGGYNEQF
TRBJ2-3	TRBV6-5	.	ASSSGISTDTQY
TRBJ1-6	TRBV11-2	.	ASSLVGHYNSPLH
TRBJ2-5	TRBV5-1	.	ASSLDWETQY
TRBJ2-2	TRBV11-2	once	ASSPDPAELF
TRBJ2-3	TRBV7-9	once	ASSLTTGGPTDTQY
TRBJ2-1	TRBV6-5	.	ASSYAGGNFNEQF
TRBJ1-1	TRBV13	.	ASSLGSPMNTEAF
TRBJ2-7	TRBV5-1	many	ASSPPAGQSSYEQY
TRBJ1-2	TRBV6-1	.	ASSEALGGFYGYT
TRBJ1-5	TRBV10-3	.	AISEPHERPQH
TRBJ1-1	TRBV15	once	ATSEEKGMNRRAF
TRBJ1-1	TRBV18	.	ASSPLTGAEAF
TRBJ1-1	TRBV6-1	.	ASSEQVGGLTEAF
TRBJ2-2	TRBV7-9	.	ASSNRLAGNTGELF
TRBJ1-4	TRBV15	.	ATSRAAGGGNEKLF
TRBJ2-2	TRBV9	.	ASSASTRGAGELF
TRBJ1-1	TRBV9	once	ASSTLEGGAEAF
TRBJ1-2	TRBV7-2	.	ASSSYADNGYT
TRBJ2-3	TRBV30	.	AWRVRQGIGGDTQY
TRBJ1-3	TRBV5-1	few	ASSGDRATGNTIY
TRBJ2-7	TRBV14	.	ASSQGRTGEQY
TRBJ2-1	TRBV27	once	ASSPLAGGHSEQF
TRBJ2-1	TRBV5-1	.	ASSLWQGLNNEQF
TRBJ2-1	TRBV6-6	.	ASSPRGGRGDEQF
TRBJ2-5	TRBV7-3	.	ASSFTGKETQY
TRBJ2-1	TRBV5-4	.	ASSLLTGSNEQF
TRBJ2-7	TRBV7-9	.	ASTYDRLYEQY
TRBJ1-1	TRBV19	.	ASKPLGDREAF
TRBJ1-6	TRBV5-6	.	ASSLVGTGHSPLH
TRBJ2-2	TRBV19	.	ATGGGQVGTGELF
TRBJ2-4	TRBV6-6	.	ASSRTDPNIQY
TRBJ1-3	TRBV4-2	.	ASSQEGTGNGNTIY
TRBJ1-1	TRBV4-3	.	ASSQDAQGATEAF
TRBJ1-4	TRBV5-1	.	ASKGDATNEKLF
TRBJ2-3	TRBV4-1	.	ASMVMEGTDTQY
TRBJ2-1	TRBV19	.	ATGGVSYNEQF
TRBJ2-3	TRBV7-2	.	ASSLLGGGTADTQY
TRBJ1-2	TRBV20-1	.	SAWGSYGYT
TRBJ1-3	TRBV11-2	.	ASSLNLGDSGNTIY
TRBJ2-6	TRBV4-2	.	ASSQEKSSGANVLT
TRBJ1-5	TRBV28	.	ASSSTTGSNQPQH
TRBJ2-1	TRBV25-1	.	ASSVAGDNEQF
TRBJ2-2	TRBV7-3	.	ASSLMAGKVDTGELF
TRBJ2-7	TRBV11-2	.	ASSSRQEGNSYEQY
TRBJ1-1	TRBV4-2	.	ASSQGPGQEAF
TRBJ1-1	TRBV30	.	AWSRVMNTEAF
TRBJ2-7	TRBV18	.	ASSPVTDLVGDEQY
TRBJ2-1	TRBV9	.	ASSVAESSYNEQF
TRBJ2-7	TRBV9	.	ASSVVGSYEQY
TRBJ2-3	TRBV5-1	.	ASSLDVGGSTDTQY
TRBJ1-2	TRBV28	.	ASLAPGQGAYGYT